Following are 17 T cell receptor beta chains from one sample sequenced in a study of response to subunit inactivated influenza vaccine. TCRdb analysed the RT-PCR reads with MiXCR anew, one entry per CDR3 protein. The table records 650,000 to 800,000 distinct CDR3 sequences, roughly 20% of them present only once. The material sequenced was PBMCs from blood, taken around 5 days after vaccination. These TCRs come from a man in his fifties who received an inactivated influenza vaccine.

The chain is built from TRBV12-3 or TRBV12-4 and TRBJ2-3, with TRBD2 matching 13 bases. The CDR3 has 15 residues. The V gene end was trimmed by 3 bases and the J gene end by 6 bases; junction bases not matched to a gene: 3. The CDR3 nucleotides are TGTGCCAGCAGTTTGCAGGGACTAGCGGGGGATACGCAGTATTTT. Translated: CASSLQGLAGDTQYF.

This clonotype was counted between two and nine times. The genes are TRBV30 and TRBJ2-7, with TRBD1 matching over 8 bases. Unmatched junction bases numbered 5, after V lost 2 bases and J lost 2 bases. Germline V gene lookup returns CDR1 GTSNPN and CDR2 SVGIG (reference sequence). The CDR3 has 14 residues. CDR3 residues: CAWSPDRVTYEQYF. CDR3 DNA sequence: TGTGCCTGGAGTCCGGACAGGGTCACCTACGAGCAGTACTTC.

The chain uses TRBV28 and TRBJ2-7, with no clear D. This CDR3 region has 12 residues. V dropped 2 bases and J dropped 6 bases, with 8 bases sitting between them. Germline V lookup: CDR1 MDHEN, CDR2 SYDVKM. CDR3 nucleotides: TGTGCCAGCAGTTTAGGGTGGCGCGAGCAGTACTTC. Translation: CASSLGWREQYF.

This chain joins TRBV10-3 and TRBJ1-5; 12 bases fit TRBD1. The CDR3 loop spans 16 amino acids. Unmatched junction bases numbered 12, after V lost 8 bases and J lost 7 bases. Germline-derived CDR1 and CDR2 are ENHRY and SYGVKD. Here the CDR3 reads CAISRGGTGGEQPQHF. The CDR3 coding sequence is TGTGCCATCTCCCGAGGCGGGACAGGGGGCGAACAGCCCCAGCATTTT.

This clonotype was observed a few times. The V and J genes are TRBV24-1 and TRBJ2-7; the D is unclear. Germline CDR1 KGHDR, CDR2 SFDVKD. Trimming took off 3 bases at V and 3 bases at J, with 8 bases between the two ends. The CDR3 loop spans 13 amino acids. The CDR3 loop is CATSDIGSYEQYF. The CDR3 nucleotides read TGTGCCACCAGTGATATTGGCAGCTACGAGCAGTACTTC.

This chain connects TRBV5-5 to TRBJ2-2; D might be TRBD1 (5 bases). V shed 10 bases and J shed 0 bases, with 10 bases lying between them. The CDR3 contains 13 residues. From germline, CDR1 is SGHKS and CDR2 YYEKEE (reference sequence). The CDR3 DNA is TGTGCCGTACAGGTCACGAACACCGGGGAGCTGTTTTTT. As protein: CAVQVTNTGELFF.

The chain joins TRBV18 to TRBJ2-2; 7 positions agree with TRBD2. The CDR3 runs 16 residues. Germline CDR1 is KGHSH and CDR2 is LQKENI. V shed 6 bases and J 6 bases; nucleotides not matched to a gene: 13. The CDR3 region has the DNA TGTGCCAGCTCCCGTTCTAGCGGAGCCACGTCCGGGGAGCTGTTTTTT. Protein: CASSRSSGATSGELFF.

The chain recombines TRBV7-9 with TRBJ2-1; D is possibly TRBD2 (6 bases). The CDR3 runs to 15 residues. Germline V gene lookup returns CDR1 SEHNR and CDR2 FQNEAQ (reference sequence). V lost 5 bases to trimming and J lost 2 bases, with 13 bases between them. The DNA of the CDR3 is TGTGCCAGCAGCCGGACTAACCCGACCTACAATGAGCAGTTCTTC. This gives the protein CASSRTNPTYNEQFF.

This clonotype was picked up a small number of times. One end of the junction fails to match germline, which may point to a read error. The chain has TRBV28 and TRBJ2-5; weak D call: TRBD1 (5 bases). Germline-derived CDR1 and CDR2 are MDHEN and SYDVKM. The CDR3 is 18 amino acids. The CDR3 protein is CANSLTIGRGGHQETQYF. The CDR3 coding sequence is TGTGCCAACAGTTTAACAATAGGTAGGGGTGGCCACCAAGAGACCCAGTACTTC.

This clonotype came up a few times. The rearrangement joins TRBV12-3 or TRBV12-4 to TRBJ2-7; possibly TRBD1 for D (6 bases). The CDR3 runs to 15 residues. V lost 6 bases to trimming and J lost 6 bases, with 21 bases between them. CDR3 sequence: CASSAPGQTSLEQYF. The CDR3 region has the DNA TGTGCCAGCAGCGCACCGGGACAAACTTCCCTCGAGCAGTACTTC.

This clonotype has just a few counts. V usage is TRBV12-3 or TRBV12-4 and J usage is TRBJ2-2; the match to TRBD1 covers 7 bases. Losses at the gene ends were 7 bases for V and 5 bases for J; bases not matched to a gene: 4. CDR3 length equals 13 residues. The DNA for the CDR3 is TGTGCCAGCAACCGACAGGGAACCGGGGAGCTGTTTTTT. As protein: CASNRQGTGELFF.

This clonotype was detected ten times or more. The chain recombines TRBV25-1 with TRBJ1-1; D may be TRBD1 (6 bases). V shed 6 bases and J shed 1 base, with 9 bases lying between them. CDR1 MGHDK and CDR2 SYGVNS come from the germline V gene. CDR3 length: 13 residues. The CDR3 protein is CASRQGRNTEAFF. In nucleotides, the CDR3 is TGTGCCAGCAGACAGGGTCGGAACACTGAAGCTTTCTTT.

The CDR3 nucleotides are TGTGCCAGCCTCTGGAACGGACTGTGGCTTTCAAATGAGCAGTTCTTC. Translation: CASLWNGLWLSNEQFF. The rearrangement uses TRBV5-8 and TRBJ2-1; tentatively, D is TRBD2 (5 bases). From germline, CDR1 is SGHTS and CDR2 YDEGEE. This CDR3 is 16 amino acids long. Trimming removed 7 bases at V and 7 bases at J, with 24 bases between.

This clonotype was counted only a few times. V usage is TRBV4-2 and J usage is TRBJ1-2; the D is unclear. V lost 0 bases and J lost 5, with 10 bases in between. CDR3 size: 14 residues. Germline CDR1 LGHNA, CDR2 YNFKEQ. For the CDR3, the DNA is TGTGCCAGCAGCCAAGAGCCTGCCACTTATGGCTACACCTTC. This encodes CASSQEPATYGYTF.

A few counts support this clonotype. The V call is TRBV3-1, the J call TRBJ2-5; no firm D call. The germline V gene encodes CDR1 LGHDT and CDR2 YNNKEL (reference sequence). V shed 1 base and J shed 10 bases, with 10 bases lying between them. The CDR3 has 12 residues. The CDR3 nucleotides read TGTGCCAGCAGCCAAGCTAGATTTCGCCAGTACTTC. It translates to CASSQARFRQYF.

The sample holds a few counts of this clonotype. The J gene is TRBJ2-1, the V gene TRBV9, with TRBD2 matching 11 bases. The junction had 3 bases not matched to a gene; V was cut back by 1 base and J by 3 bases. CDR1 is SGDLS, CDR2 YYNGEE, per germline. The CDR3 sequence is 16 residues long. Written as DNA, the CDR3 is TGTGCCAGCAGCGTACACCTAGCGGGAGGCTACAATGAGCAGTTCTTC. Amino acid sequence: CASSVHLAGGYNEQFF.

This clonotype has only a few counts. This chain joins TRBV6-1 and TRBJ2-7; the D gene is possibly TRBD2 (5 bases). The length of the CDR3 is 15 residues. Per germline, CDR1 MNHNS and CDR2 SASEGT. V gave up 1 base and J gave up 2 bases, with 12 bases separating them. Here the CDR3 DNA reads TGTGCCAGCAGTGAAGTGGCGGGCCCCACCTACGAGCAGTACTTC. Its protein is CASSEVAGPTYEQYF.